Shown below are 29 T cell receptor beta chains from a single sample sequenced in a study of T cell repertoires in cytomegalovirus infection (dated by TCRdb to between 2019 and 2020). Sequenced on an Illumina HiSeq 1500. The raw public reads went through TCRdb reprocessing: fastp at Q25, MiXCR clone calling, in-frame beta chains kept. CDR3 protein duplicates are merged, each entry listing the most common genes and DNA. The sample table holds about 530,000 distinct CDR3 sequences, of which approximately 26% were seen once. The ten top clones hold roughly an eighth of the sample. Source material: PBMCs. These TCRs come from a human donor in good health (CMV status not recorded). Some clones in this sample may be carry-over from other donors' samples.

V and J are TRBV19 and TRBJ2-1, with TRBD2 matching over 10 bases. Germline V gene data show CDR1 as LNHDA and CDR2 as SQIVND (reference sequence). V lost 2 bases and J lost 0; bases outside the gene matches: 1. CDR3 length equals 16 residues. The CDR3: CASSIIAGGSYNEQFF. DNA of the CDR3: TGTGCCAGTAGTATAATAGCGGGAGGCTCCTACAATGAGCAGTTCTTC.

The V gene is TRBV15, the J gene TRBJ1-1; 11 bases map to TRBD1. Per the germline V gene, CDR1 is LNHNV and CDR2 is YYDKDF (reference sequence). The J segment lost 7 bases and the V segment lost 5 bases, leaving 9 bases of the junction unmatched. The CDR3 totals 15 residues. CDR3 loop: CATSLGTGGRNEAFF. In DNA form, the CDR3 reads TGTGCCACCAGCTTAGGGACAGGGGGGCGTAATGAAGCTTTCTTT.

This chain uses TRBV6-2 or TRBV6-3 with TRBJ2-2; TRBD1 aligns across 7 bases. Germline CDR1 and CDR2: MNHEY and SVGEGT. The CDR3 is made up of 15 amino acids. With 4 bases clipped from V and 6 bases from J, the junction kept 8 bases outside the gene matches. CDR3 sequence reads: CASSWRSGGSGELFF. The CDR3 region has the DNA TGTGCCAGCAGTTGGCGGTCAGGGGGATCCGGGGAGCTGTTTTTT.

The chain is built from TRBV6-5 and TRBJ1-5; D unresolved. V was cut by 5 bases and J by 9 bases, with 14 bases left in between. CDR3 length equals 13 residues. Germline assignment: CDR1 MNHEY and CDR2 SVGAGI. The DNA of the CDR3 is TGTGCCAGCAGTCCCCAATCAACCCTGCCCCAGCATTTT. Encoded protein: CASSPQSTLPQHF.

This sequence joins TRBV5-1 and TRBJ2-2; the D gene is possibly TRBD2 (6 bases). This CDR3 has 15 residues. The germline gives CDR1 SGHRS, CDR2 YFSETQ. Trimming removed 4 bases from V and 2 bases from J, with 12 bases in between. The CDR3 DNA reads TGCGCCAGCAGCGAAAAGGACTATAACACCGGGGAGCTGTTTTTT. This codes for CASSEKDYNTGELFF.

V gene TRBV29-1 combines with J gene TRBJ2-3; D gene ambiguous. The V gene lost 6 bases and the J gene lost 7 bases, with 17 bases spanning the gap. The V gene's germline CDR1 is SQVTM and CDR2 ANQGSEA. The CDR3 length is 13 residues. The CDR3 here is CSVPRTQGYTQYF. For the CDR3, the DNA is TGCAGCGTCCCGCGGACGCAAGGCTATACGCAGTATTTT.

This rearrangement joins TRBV7-9 to TRBJ1-6; 7 bases map to TRBD1. Looked up from germline, CDR1 is SEHNR and CDR2 is FQNEAQ (reference sequence). The CDR3 is made up of 14 amino acids. J lost 4 bases, V lost 4 bases, and 1 base had no gene match. CDR3 in DNA: TGTGCCAGCAGCTCGGGACAGTATAATTCACCCCTCCACTTT. Protein sequence: CASSSGQYNSPLHF.

In its sample, this clonotype was seen a few times. The V gene is TRBV19, the J gene TRBJ2-3, with D perhaps assigned TRBD1 or TRBD2 (5 bases each). Trimming removed 3 bases from V and 4 bases from J, with 8 bases in between. From germline, CDR1 is LNHDA and CDR2 SQIVND (reference sequence). The CDR3 totals 13 residues. DNA for the CDR3: TGTGCCAGTAGTATGGGGGTGTCAGATACGCAGTATTTT. Translation gives CASSMGVSDTQYF.

The gene calls are TRBV25-1 and TRBJ1-6, with D unclear. CDR3 length: 12 residues. V was shortened by 8 bases and J by 5 bases, with 7 bases between the two germline ends. Germline V CDR1 and CDR2: MGHDK, SYGVNS. The CDR3 sequence is CASGINNSPLHF. CDR3 DNA sequence: TGTGCCAGCGGCATAAATAATTCACCCCTCCACTTT.

There are a few counts of this clonotype. The rearrangement uses TRBV28 and TRBJ1-2, with TRBD1 identical over 7 bases. The CDR3 runs to 16 residues. With V trimmed by 6 bases and J by 8 bases, 18 bases remained unmatched. The germline CDR1 and CDR2 sequences are MDHEN and SYDVKM. In nucleotides, the CDR3 is TGTGCCAGCAGGCCCCGGAGGTTCAGGGGGGCGGCGGGCTACACCTTC. It translates to CASRPRRFRGAAGYTF.

This clonotype has only a few counts. The rearrangement uses TRBV7-3 and TRBJ2-3; 8 bases line up with TRBD2. The CDR3 sequence is 14 residues long. With 5 bases clipped from V and 5 bases from J, the junction kept 6 bases outside the gene matches. Germline V lookup: CDR1 SGHTA, CDR2 FQGTGA. CDR3 bases: TGTGCCAGCAGCCGGGGGGGGAACTTAGATACGCAGTATTTT. This sequence encodes CASSRGGNLDTQYF.

For the CDR3, the DNA is TGCAGCGTGGGACAGGGGGCAAACTATGGCTACACCTTC. It specifies CSVGQGANYGYTF. The chain couples TRBV29-1 to TRBJ1-2; 12 nucleotides line up with TRBD1. J lost 2 bases, V lost 6 bases, and 1 base had no gene match. The germline gives CDR1 SQVTM, CDR2 ANQGSEA. The CDR3 runs 13 residues.

This clonotype was seen a few times. This chain connects TRBV10-3 to TRBJ1-2; D not resolved. This CDR3 comprises 14 residues. The V end lost 6 bases, the J end lost 0 bases, and 11 bases lay between the germline ends. CDR1 ENHRY and CDR2 SYGVKD come from the germline V gene. The DNA for the CDR3 is TGTGCCATCAGCCCCCCCAATGCTAACTATGGCTACACCTTC. Its protein is CAISPPNANYGYTF.

There are many counts of this clonotype. V is TRBV7-9 and J is TRBJ1-6, with TRBD1 identical over 10 bases. The CDR3 is 15 amino acids. V lost 1 base and J lost 8; bases outside the gene matches: 2. The germline V gene encodes CDR1 SEHNR and CDR2 FQNEAQ (reference sequence). The CDR3 protein is CASSLEGTGDSPLHF. DNA for the CDR3: TGTGCCAGCAGCTTAGAGGGGACAGGGGATTCACCCCTCCACTTT.

This clonotype was seen ten or more times. The chain uses TRBV7-2 and TRBJ1-3; D is uncertain. CDR1 is SGHTA, CDR2 FQGNSA, per germline. The germline V and J ends were trimmed by 1 base and 0 bases, with 7 bases remaining between them. CDR3 length: 15 amino acids. The CDR3 nucleotides are TGTGCCAGCAGCTTAGAGTCCTCCTCTGGAAACACCATATATTTT. Translated: CASSLESSSGNTIYF.

CDR3 sequence (DNA): TGTGCCAGTAGTGCGCAGGGCTCCTACAATGAGCAGTTCTTC. This gives the protein CASSAQGSYNEQFF. V and J are TRBV19 and TRBJ2-1; a weak D match, TRBD1 (5 bases). Germline V gene data show CDR1 as LNHDA and CDR2 as SQIVND (reference sequence). The CDR3 length is 14 residues. V lost 5 bases and J 0 bases, leaving 8 bases between the germline ends.

This clonotype was observed at least ten times. The chain employs TRBV7-9 and TRBJ2-1; 8 positions agree with TRBD2. CDR3 length: 17 amino acids. Per the germline V gene, CDR1 is SEHNR and CDR2 is FQNEAQ (reference sequence). With 0 bases clipped from V and 7 bases from J, the junction kept 11 bases outside the gene matches. CDR3 coding DNA: TGTGCCAGCAGCTTAGCGCTGGGCGGGAGGAATCGGAATGAGCAGTTCTTC. It is translated as CASSLALGGRNRNEQFF.

The chain has TRBV11-2 and TRBJ2-2; a possible D gene is TRBD2 (6 bases). Germline values: CDR1 SGHAT, CDR2 FQNNGV. This CDR3 spans 16 amino acids. The ends were cut back, 5 bases at V and 5 bases at J, with 18 bases in the middle. The CDR3 loop reads CASSLTLGGDTGELFF. Written as DNA, the CDR3 is TGTGCCAGCAGCCTCACCCTGGGGGGAGATACCGGGGAGCTGTTTTTT.

The chain employs TRBV20-1 and TRBJ1-4; 9 positions agree with TRBD1. Germline V lookup: CDR1 DFQATT, CDR2 SNEGSKA (reference sequence). Unmatched junction bases numbered 6, after V lost 6 bases and J lost 4 bases. The CDR3 consists of 14 residues. The CDR3 DNA reads as TGCAGTGCCCGACCGGGACAGGGTAATGAAAAACTGTTTTTT. Its protein is CSARPGQGNEKLFF.

DNA of the CDR3: TGCAGTGCTAGAGACTCGGCTAGCGGGAGTTATACGCAGTATTTT. Amino acid sequence: CSARDSASGSYTQYF. The chain recombines TRBV20-1 with TRBJ2-3, with TRBD2 identical over 10 bases. CDR1 and CDR2 (germline): DFQATT, SNEGSKA (reference sequence). The J segment lost 7 bases and the V segment lost 0 bases, leaving 7 bases of the junction unmatched. The CDR3 length is 15 residues.

As concerns this clonotype: A much larger clonotype is one base distant, so this may be a read error. The chain couples TRBV7-6 to TRBJ2-5, with D perhaps TRBD2 (5 bases). Trimming cost V 5 bases and J 9 bases, with 22 bases left between them. Germline V CDR1 and CDR2: SGHVS, FNYEAQ. The CDR3 loop spans 15 amino acids. Here the CDR3 reads CASSPRTPKEEAQYF. CDR3 in DNA: TGTGCCAGCAGCCCCCGGACCCCTAAGGAGGAGGCCCAGTACTTC. The full variable domain, its missing parts supplied by reference TRBV7-6 and TRBJ2-5, is GAGVSQSPRYKVTKRGQDVALRCDPISGHVSLYWYRQALGQGPEFLTYFNYEAQQDKSGLPNDRFSAERPEGSISTLTIQRTEQRDSAMYRCASSPRTPKEEAQYFGPGTRLLVL.

This chain links TRBV6-5 with TRBJ1-5; 10 nucleotides agree with TRBD1. Losses at the gene ends were 8 bases for V and 16 bases for J; bases not matched to a gene: 8. The CDR3 covers 11 residues. CDR1 is MNHEY and CDR2 is SVGAGI in the germline V gene. CDR3 DNA: TGTGCCAGCGGGAGAGGGACAGGGGAACATTTT. Its protein is CASGRGTGEHF.

This clonotype appeared many times. The rearrangement joins TRBV19 to TRBJ2-2; 10 nucleotides align to TRBD1. Germline V gene sequence: CDR1 LNHDA, CDR2 SQIVND (reference sequence). This CDR3 spans 15 amino acids. V was clipped by 6 bases and J by 0 bases; unmatched bases: 1. CDR3 DNA: TGTGCCAGTAGCGGACAGGGGGCGAACACCGGGGAGCTGTTTTTT. Its translation is CASSGQGANTGELFF.

About this clonotype itself: The junction and the germline gene differ at one end; a read error may be behind it. V gene TRBV7-2 combines with J gene TRBJ1-2; D not resolved. From germline, CDR1 is SGHTA and CDR2 FQGNSA. CDR3 length: 14 amino acids. The CDR3, as DNA: TGTGCCAGCAGCTTAATTCCTTCCGGATATGACTACACCTTC. Its translation is CASSLIPSGYDYTF.

In this sample, this clonotype turned up many times. The CDR3 sequence: CASSLVGEFNEAFF. For the CDR3, the DNA is TGTGCCAGCAGCTTAGTCGGGGAATTTAATGAAGCTTTCTTT. The rearrangement links TRBV7-9 to TRBJ1-1; D is ambiguous. The CDR3 sequence is 14 residues long. The ends were cut back, 1 base at V and 7 bases at J, with 13 bases in the middle. Germline V gives CDR1 SEHNR, CDR2 FQNEAQ (reference sequence). Drawing the rest from reference TRBV7-9 and TRBJ1-1, the complete variable domain is DTGVSQNPRHKITKRGQNVTFRCDPISEHNRLYWYRQTLGQGPEFLTYFQNEAQLEKSRLLSDRFSAERPKGSFSTLEIQRTEQGDSAMYLCASSLVGEFNEAFFGQGTRLTVV.

CDR3 sequence (DNA): TGTGCCAGCAGCCCCAAGGGGTACTGGCGACGCACTGAAGCTTTCTTT. Its translation: CASSPKGYWRRTEAFF. V is TRBV3-1 and J is TRBJ1-1, with D maybe TRBD1 (5 bases). The CDR3 spans 16 residues. Germline values: CDR1 LGHDT, CDR2 YNNKEL (reference sequence). The germline V and J ends were trimmed by 4 bases and 4 bases, with 19 bases remaining between them.

This clonotype occurred a few times. CDR3 amino acids: CASSLTGPGKGTGELFF. The CDR3 coding sequence is TGTGCCAGCAGCTTAACCGGTCCGGGGAAGGGCACCGGGGAGCTGTTTTTT. The chain uses TRBV7-2 and TRBJ2-2; D might be TRBD2 (5 bases). Germline V CDR1 and CDR2: SGHTA, FQGNSA. The CDR3 has 17 residues. The ends were cut back, 2 bases at V and 4 bases at J, with 17 bases in the middle. The full variable domain, completed using reference TRBV7-2 and TRBJ2-2, is GAGVSQSPSNKVTEKGKDVELRCDPISGHTALYWYRQSLGQGLEFLIYFQGNSAPDKSGLPSDRFSAERTGGSVSTLTIQRTQQEDSAVYLCASSLTGPGKGTGELFFGEGSRLTVL.

There are many counts of this clonotype. CDR3: CASSTFSGTGVTGELFF. CDR3 DNA sequence: TGTGCCAGCAGCACATTCTCCGGAACAGGGGTAACCGGGGAGCTGTTTTTT. The rearrangement uses TRBV7-6 and TRBJ2-2; the match to TRBD1 covers 7 bases. CDR3 size: 17 residues. Germline values: CDR1 SGHVS, CDR2 FNYEAQ. Losses at the gene ends were 5 bases for V and 5 bases for J; bases not matched to a gene: 14.

This sequence joins TRBV18 and TRBJ2-5; tentative D call: TRBD2 (6 bases). V was cut by 3 bases and J by 4 bases, with 12 bases left in between. This CDR3 region has 14 residues. Germline lookup yields CDR1 KGHSH and CDR2 LQKENI. CDR3 residues: CASSPLQGGETQYF. In DNA form, the CDR3 reads TGTGCCAGCTCACCTCTCCAGGGAGGAGAGACCCAGTACTTC.